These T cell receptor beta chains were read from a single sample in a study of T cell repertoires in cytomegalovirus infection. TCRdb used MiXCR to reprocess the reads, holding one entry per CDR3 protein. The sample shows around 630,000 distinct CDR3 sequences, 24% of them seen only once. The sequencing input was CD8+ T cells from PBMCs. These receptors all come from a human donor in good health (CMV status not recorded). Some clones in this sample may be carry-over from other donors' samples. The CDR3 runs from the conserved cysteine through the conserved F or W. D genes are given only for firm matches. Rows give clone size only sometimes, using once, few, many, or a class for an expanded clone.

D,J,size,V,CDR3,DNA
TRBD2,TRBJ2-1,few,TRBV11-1,CASSELTGLALYNEQFF,TGTGCCAGCAGCGAACTTACGGGACTAGCGTTATACAATGAGCAGTTCTTC
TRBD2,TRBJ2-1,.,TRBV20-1,CSARERKLSGGKGNEQFF,TGCAGTGCTAGAGAAAGGAAGCTTAGCGGGGGGAAAGGCAATGAGCAGTTCTTC
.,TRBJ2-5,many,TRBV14,CASSQDRGQETQYF,TGTGCCAGCAGCCAAGACCGTGGGCAAGAGACCCAGTACTTC
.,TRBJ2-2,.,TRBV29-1,CSVVGVSGELFF,TGCAGCGTTGTAGGGGTCTCCGGGGAGCTGTTTTTT
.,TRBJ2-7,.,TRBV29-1,CSVDSLGWQYF,TGCAGCGTTGACAGTCTAGGCTGGCAGTACTTC
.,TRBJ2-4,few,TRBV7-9,CASSLGIGDSTAKNIQYF,TGTGCCAGCAGCTTAGGAATAGGCGACTCCACGGCCAAAAACATTCAGTACTTC
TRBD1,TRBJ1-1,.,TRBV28,CAGPGQSKNTEAFF,TGTGCCGGACCGGGACAGAGTAAAAACACTGAAGCTTTCTTT
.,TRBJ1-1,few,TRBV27,CASTVWAGGRTEAFF,TGTGCCAGCACTGTTTGGGCGGGGGGGAGAACTGAAGCTTTCTTT
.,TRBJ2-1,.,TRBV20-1,CSAKGYGHEQFF,TGCAGTGCCAAAGGGTATGGCCATGAGCAGTTCTTC
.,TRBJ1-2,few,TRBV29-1,CSVERGIFGYTF,TGCAGCGTTGAACGGGGGATCTTTGGCTACACCTTC
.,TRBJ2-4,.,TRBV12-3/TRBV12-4,CASNSNREISDIQYF,TGTGCCAGCAACTCAAACCGAGAGATATCGGACATTCAGTACTTC
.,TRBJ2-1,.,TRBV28,CASSFATRRLSYNEQFF,TGTGCCAGCAGTTTCGCGACTAGACGATTGAGTTACAATGAGCAGTTCTTC
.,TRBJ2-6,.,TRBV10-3,CAISAFRNLSGANVLTF,TGTGCCATCAGTGCGTTCAGGAACCTCTCTGGGGCCAACGTCCTGACTTTC
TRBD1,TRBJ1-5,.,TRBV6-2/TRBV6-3,CASSATGVWSNQPQHF,TGTGCCAGCAGTGCGACAGGGGTTTGGAGCAATCAGCCCCAGCATTTT
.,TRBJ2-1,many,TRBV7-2,CASSVTYNEQFF,TGTGCCAGCAGCGTGACTTACAATGAGCAGTTCTTC
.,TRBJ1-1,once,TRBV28,CASSRPFVTTNTEAFF,TGTGCCAGCAGCCGGCCGTTCGTTACTACGAACACTGAAGCTTTCTTT
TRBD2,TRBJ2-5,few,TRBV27,CASSHLAGYAFQETQYF,TGTGCCAGCAGTCACCTAGCGGGGTACGCTTTCCAAGAGACCCAGTACTTC
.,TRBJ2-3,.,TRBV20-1,CSARDGTQYF,TGCAGTGCTAGGGACGGGACGCAGTATTTT
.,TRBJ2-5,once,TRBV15,CATSRAETQYF,TGTGCCACCAGCAGAGCAGAGACCCAGTACTTC
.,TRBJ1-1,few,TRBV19,CASSIDWRGTLTEAFF,TGTGCCAGTAGTATAGATTGGAGAGGGACCCTTACTGAAGCTTTCTTT
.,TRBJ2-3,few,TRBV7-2,CASSTGWTYGVTDTQYF,TGTGCCAGCAGCACCGGTTGGACGTATGGGGTCACAGATACGCAGTATTTT
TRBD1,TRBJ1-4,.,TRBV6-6,CASSQGQSFNEKLFF,TGTGCCAGCAGTCAGGGACAGTCCTTTAATGAAAAACTGTTTTTT
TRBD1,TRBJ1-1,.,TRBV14,CASSLRWGQGTEAFF,TGTGCCAGCAGCCTTCGATGGGGACAGGGGACTGAAGCTTTCTTT
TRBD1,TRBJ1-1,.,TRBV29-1,CSVDSDREVNTEAFF,TGCAGCGTTGACTCGGACAGGGAAGTGAACACTGAAGCTTTCTTT
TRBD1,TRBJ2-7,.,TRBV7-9,CASSPPTGANYEQYF,TGTGCCAGCAGCCCCCCGACAGGGGCTAACTACGAGCAGTACTTC
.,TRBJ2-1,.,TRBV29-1,CSVEKDGSSEQFF,TGCAGCGTTGAGAAGGACGGCTCAAGTGAGCAGTTCTTC
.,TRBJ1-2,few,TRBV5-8,CASSLSTGDYGYTF,TGTGCCAGCAGCTTAAGCACGGGAGACTATGGCTACACCTTC
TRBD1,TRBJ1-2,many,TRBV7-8,CASSWTGASPGYTF,TGTGCCAGCAGCTGGACAGGAGCTTCACCCGGCTACACCTTC
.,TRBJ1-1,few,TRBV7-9,CASSFAGAQAEAFF,TGTGCCAGCAGCTTTGCAGGGGCACAGGCTGAAGCTTTCTTT
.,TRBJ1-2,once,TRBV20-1,CSAIGIGYVYTF,TGCAGTGCTATTGGGATCGGCTATGTCTACACCTTC
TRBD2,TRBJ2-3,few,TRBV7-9,CASSLAGGPVRTDTQYF,TGTGCCAGCAGCCTAGCGGGGGGGCCAGTTCGTACAGATACGCAGTATTTT
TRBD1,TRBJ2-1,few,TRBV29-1,CSGTRGLDNEQFF,TGCAGCGGCACCAGGGGGTTGGACAATGAGCAGTTCTTC
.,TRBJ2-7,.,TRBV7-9,CASSSGASSYEQYF,TGTGCCAGCAGCTCTGGAGCATCTTCCTACGAGCAGTACTTC
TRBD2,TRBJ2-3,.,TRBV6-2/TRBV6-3,CASRTTSGGPDTQYF,TGTGCCAGCAGGACAACTAGCGGGGGTCCTGATACGCAGTATTTT
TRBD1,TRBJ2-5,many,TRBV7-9,CASSLGTGRNETQYF,TGTGCCAGCAGCTTAGGGACAGGGAGGAATGAGACCCAGTACTTC
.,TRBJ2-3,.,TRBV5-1,CASTPYELSTDTQYF,TGCGCCAGCACCCCTTACGAATTAAGCACAGATACGCAGTATTTT
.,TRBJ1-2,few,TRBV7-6,CASSLANRPPNYGYTF,TGTGCCAGCAGCTTAGCGAACAGGCCTCCTAACTATGGCTACACCTTC
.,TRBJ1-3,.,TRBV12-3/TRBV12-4,CASSLKISGNTVYF,TGTGCCAGCAGTTTGAAGATCTCTGGAAACACCGTATATTTT